The source of this T cell receptor (beta chain) is a study of blood T cell repertoires in COVID-19. Study at large: The United States, Italy and Spain supplied acute and convalescent COVID-19 samples.

Methods used by the authors: Reference gene primer amplification in the assay estimated nucleated cell counts. Data came from immunoSEQ multiplex PCR; TCRdb stores just in-frame clones and leaves some out. That table supplies the V and J calls and clone size; D and trimming were determined from the DNA. The sample consists of about 160,000 clones, approximately 87% of them appearing once. Study members were between about 18 and 90 years old and lived in 24 US regions. The CDR3 extends over 14 amino acids. The junction had 4 bases not matched to a gene; V was cut back by 5 bases and J by 4 bases. From germline, CDR1 is LNHDA and CDR2 SQIVND (reference sequence).

This receptor was obtained from a woman in her forties or fifties who had recovered from COVID-19. Input material: PBMCs or T cells enriched from blood (not recorded which). The chain uses TRBV19 and TRBJ1-1; TRBD1 aligns across 10 bases. CDR3 sequence (DNA): TGTGCCAGTAGTCGACAGGGGGCGGGCACTGAAGCTTTCTTT. Translation: CASSRQGAGTEAFF.